This entry lists 22 T cell receptor beta chains sequenced from one sample in a study of Graves' ophthalmopathy and Graves' hyperthyroidism. Amplified TCR beta CDR3 regions were obtained using RNA transcripts as template. First-round RT-PCR with HTBI primers preceded a second-round multiplex PCR. From the multiplex PCR reads, TCRdb called clonotypes with MiXCR, one entry per CDR3 protein. This table holds about 740,000 distinct CDR3 sequences, roughly 40% found once. Specimen: peripheral blood. These receptors were taken from an adult man with Graves' ophthalmopathy.

V is TRBV6-1 and J is TRBJ2-5; D uncertain. V shed 5 bases and J shed 5 bases, with 15 bases lying between them. Germline-derived CDR1 and CDR2 are MNHNS and SASEGT. CDR3 length equals 14 residues. CDR3 DNA: TGTGCCAGCAGTCCAATTCCTACCGGGGAGACCCAGTACTTC. Its protein is CASSPIPTGETQYF.

This chain uses TRBV11-2 with TRBJ1-1, with TRBD1 matching over 8 bases. V gave up 5 bases and J gave up 4 bases; unmatched junction bases: 9. The CDR3 length is 15 residues. From germline, CDR1 is SGHAT and CDR2 FQNNGV. Written as DNA, the CDR3 is TGTGCCAGCAGCCTACCGGGGACAGGTTTCACTGAAGCTTTCTTT. This encodes CASSLPGTGFTEAFF.

This clonotype was seen ten or more times. The genes are TRBV20-1 and TRBJ2-7; D call uncertain. Trimming shortened V by 6 bases and J by 4 bases, and 13 bases separated the two germline ends. The CDR3 has 12 residues. Per the germline V gene, CDR1 is DFQATT and CDR2 is SNEGSKA (reference sequence). CDR3 protein: CSAQLPDYEQYF. Here the CDR3 DNA reads TGCAGTGCCCAATTGCCGGATTACGAGCAGTACTTC.

Points on this clonotype: A far larger clone lies a single base away; this is likely a read error. The conserved phenylalanine or tryptophan normally closing the CDR3 is absent here, so this likely arose from a read error. The chain combines TRBV7-9 with TRBJ2-5; D remains ambiguous. V was shortened by 0 bases and J by 4 bases, with 0 bases between the two germline ends. CDR3 length equals 11 residues. CDR1 and CDR2 from the germline V gene are SEHNR and FQNEAQ (reference sequence). In DNA, the CDR3 is TGTGCCAGCAGCTTAGCAGAGACCCAGTACCTC. Translation: CASSLAETQYL.

On this clonotype itself: Germline is not matched at one junction end, which may reflect a read error. The V gene is TRBV5-4, the J gene TRBJ2-6; TRBD2 might be the D (5 bases). The CDR3 contains 13 residues. Germline CDR1 SGHNT, CDR2 YYREEE (reference sequence). Here the CDR3 DNA reads TGTGCCAGCAGCTTGGCCGGGGACAACGTCCTGACTTTC. It translates to CASSLAGDNVLTF.

The table lists this clonotype with many counts. The chain joins TRBV7-9 to TRBJ1-2; D not resolved. V was clipped by 1 base and J by 8 bases, with 11 bases between them. There are 13 residues in the CDR3. CDR1 SEHNR and CDR2 FQNEAQ come from the germline V gene (reference sequence). For the CDR3, the DNA is TGTGCCAGCAGCTTAGAAGGACCGGCGGGCTACACCTTC. This gives the protein CASSLEGPAGYTF.

This clonotype was counted at least ten times. V usage is TRBV25-1 and J usage is TRBJ1-1; D not certain. V lost 4 bases to trimming and J lost 6 bases, with 9 bases between them. This CDR3 region has 12 residues. Germline loops: CDR1 MGHDK, CDR2 SYGVNS. CDR3 sequence: CASSGFGSEAFF. The CDR3 bases are TGTGCCAGCAGTGGGTTCGGATCTGAAGCTTTCTTT. Full variable domain (remainder filled in from reference TRBV25-1 and TRBJ1-1): EADIYQTPRYLVIGTGKKITLECSQTMGHDKMYWYQQDPGMELHLIHYSYGVNSTEKGDLSSESTVSRIRTEHFPLTLESARPSHTSQYLCASSGFGSEAFFGQGTRLTVV.

This clonotype turned up a few times. The rearrangement uses TRBV7-9 and TRBJ2-5, with 7 nucleotides matching TRBD2. The CDR3 is made up of 13 amino acids. In germline, CDR1 is SEHNR, CDR2 FQNEAQ (reference sequence). V shed 4 bases and J 3 bases; nucleotides not matched to a gene: 2. CDR3 DNA sequence: TGTGCCAGCAGCTCGGGAGGCAAAGAGACCCAGTACTTC. Its translation is CASSSGGKETQYF.

This clonotype was detected ten times or more. This chain uses TRBV10-3 with TRBJ2-3, with TRBD1 matching 9 bases. The length of the CDR3 is 15 residues. After removal of 11 bases from V and 2 bases from J, the junction contained 11 bases not matched to a gene. Germline CDR1 ENHRY, CDR2 SYGVKD. The CDR3 spells CASQPGQGFTDTQYF. CDR3 nucleotides: TGTGCCTCGCAGCCGGGACAGGGATTCACAGATACGCAGTATTTT.

The chain carries TRBV2 and TRBJ2-5; possibly TRBD2 for D (6 bases). The CDR3 has 10 amino acids. From germline, CDR1 is SNHLY and CDR2 FYNNEI. V lost 11 bases, J lost 5 bases, and 9 bases lay in between. The DNA for the CDR3 is TGTGCCCTAGCGCGGGAGACCCAGTACTTC. It is translated as CALARETQYF.

V is TRBV7-9 and J is TRBJ2-7, with D perhaps TRBD1 or TRBD2 (6 bases each). CDR3 length equals 15 residues. The germline CDR1 and CDR2 sequences are SEHNR and FQNEAQ (reference sequence). V lost 5 bases, J lost 6 bases, and 20 bases lay in between. CDR3 residues: CASSQVGGGGTEQYF. For the CDR3, the DNA is TGTGCCAGCAGCCAAGTCGGTGGAGGGGGAACCGAGCAGTACTTC.

This clonotype was detected only once. One end of the junction varies from germline; a read error may be responsible. The CDR3 DNA is TGTGCCAGCAGCTGGGCGGGCCTACCCTACGAGCAGTACTTC. It yields the protein CASSWAGLPYEQYF. The V and J genes are TRBV5-1 and TRBJ2-7, with a possible D match to TRBD2 (5 bases). CDR1 is SGHRS, CDR2 YFSETQ, per germline. The CDR3 has 14 residues.

This clonotype was observed at least ten times. The chain recombines TRBV7-8 with TRBJ1-1; TRBD1 is a possible D gene (6 bases). The germline gives CDR1 SGHVS, CDR2 FQNEAQ. Trimming left V 5 bases short and J 5 bases short, with 12 bases between. This CDR3 is built from 13 residues. CDR3 loop: CASSRSGVTEAFF. The CDR3 bases are TGTGCCAGCAGCAGATCAGGGGTGACTGAAGCTTTCTTT.

This chain uses TRBV20-1 with TRBJ2-5; 13 nucleotides match TRBD2. V was pared by 2 bases and J by 3 bases, with 6 bases of the junction left unmatched. This CDR3 contains 16 residues. Germline V gene lookup returns CDR1 DFQATT and CDR2 SNEGSKA (reference sequence). The CDR3 region is CSARSPGTSGKETQYF. CDR3 DNA sequence: TGCAGTGCTAGATCCCCTGGGACTAGCGGGAAAGAGACCCAGTACTTC.

This sequence joins TRBV6-5 and TRBJ2-7; no firm D call. Germline V gives CDR1 MNHEY, CDR2 SVGAGI. The CDR3 has 12 amino acids. Trimming removed 5 bases at V and 4 bases at J, with 9 bases between. CDR3 protein: CASSEFPYEQYF. CDR3 sequence (DNA): TGTGCCAGCAGTGAATTTCCTTACGAGCAGTACTTC.

In its sample, this clonotype was seen many times. V and J are TRBV2 and TRBJ1-2, with D tentatively TRBD1 (5 bases). V lost 7 bases to trimming and J lost 1 base, with 13 bases between them. Germline-derived CDR1 and CDR2 are SNHLY and FYNNEI. The CDR3 extends over 14 amino acids. The CDR3 reads CASNRQGHNYGYTF. In nucleotides, the CDR3 is TGTGCCAGCAACCGGCAGGGCCATAACTATGGCTACACCTTC.

The chain is built from TRBV24-1 and TRBJ1-5; 10 nucleotides line up with TRBD1. The CDR3 runs to 15 residues. Germline values: CDR1 KGHDR, CDR2 SFDVKD. J lost 11 bases, V lost 4 bases, and 10 bases had no gene match. The CDR3 nucleotides are TGTGCCACCAGTGACCCAGGGACAGGGGAAGAGACCCAGCATTTT. Its translation is CATSDPGTGEETQHF.

This clonotype was recorded many times. The chain links TRBV7-2 to TRBJ1-2; D is perhaps TRBD1 (5 bases). Trimming pared 4 bases from V and 8 bases from J, leaving 26 bases between. The germline CDR1 and CDR2 sequences are SGHTA and FQGNSA. The CDR3 is made up of 17 amino acids. This CDR3 reads CASSSRKPDRHQGGYTF. The CDR3 bases are TGTGCCAGCAGCTCGAGAAAACCTGACAGACATCAGGGAGGCTACACCTTC.

This chain uses TRBV25-1 with TRBJ1-2, with D uncertain. CDR3 length: 15 amino acids. V was clipped by 5 bases and J by 8 bases, with 21 bases between them. CDR1 and CDR2 from the germline V gene are MGHDK and SYGVNS. The CDR3 region has the DNA TGTGCCAGCAGTTTATTTGAGGGCGCGGGAGGCGGCTACACCTTC. It codes for CASSLFEGAGGGYTF.

At least ten counts were recorded for this clonotype. The V gene is TRBV7-2, the J gene TRBJ2-7; D unresolved. Germline values: CDR1 SGHTA, CDR2 FQGNSA. The CDR3 length is 13 residues. With 5 bases removed from V and 5 bases from J, the gap between germline ends came to 13 bases. The CDR3 DNA reads TGTGCCAGCAGCCCCGCGGCGTCCGACGAGCAGTACTTC. This codes for CASSPAASDEQYF.

The CDR3 sequence: CSSFSGNYGYTF. The CDR3 nucleotides are TGCAGCAGTTTCAGTGGGAACTATGGCTACACCTTC. The genes are TRBV29-1 and TRBJ1-2; D remains unclear. CDR1 SQVTM and CDR2 ANQGSEA come from the germline V gene. V was pared by 8 bases and J by 2 bases, with 12 bases between. This CDR3 contains 12 residues.

The rearrangement joins TRBV29-1 to TRBJ2-7, with D perhaps matching TRBD1 (6 bases). The CDR3 contains 14 residues. The germline V gene has CDR1 SQVTM and CDR2 ANQGSEA. Trimming left V 4 bases short and J 5 bases short, with 18 bases between. Here the CDR3 DNA reads TGCAGCGTTGGGGGCCTACAGGGCTATGACGAGCAGTACTTC. It translates to CSVGGLQGYDEQYF.